This entry is about one T cell receptor (beta chain). This entry comes from a study of shared clonotypes between healthy human individuals. About the study: Participating donors consisted of two women and a few men aged 18 to 49. There were three CD4 naive, three CD4 memory, two CD8 naive and one CD8 memory plates per donor.

V gave up 1 base and J gave up 3 bases, with 10 bases separating them. Germline loops: CDR1 MNHNS, CDR2 SASEGT. This CDR3 has 15 amino acids. This table comes from immunoSEQ multiplex PCR, and its TCRdb copy is limited to in-frame clones, with some not included. The sample has some 2 million clones, over 85% seen once; the top ten hold around 1.1%. Positively selected for CCR7, the CD45RO-negative cells used as naive CD8 cells excluded terminally differentiated effector memory CD45RA+ cells. The chain links TRBV6-1 to TRBJ1-5, with D unclear. Sequences were obtained from naive CD8+ T cells sorted from blood. The receptor comes from a man aged 18 to 29 in good health. The CDR3 spells CASSEEGWINQPQHF. DNA of the CDR3: TGTGCCAGCAGTGAAGAGGGATGGATCAATCAGCCCCAGCATTTT.